These 16 T cell receptor beta chains share one sample of origin, sequenced in a study of CD8+ T cells in alopecia areata. Extracted RNA was reverse transcribed, and the resulting cDNA served as sequencing template. The table came from immunoSEQ multiplex PCR; TCRdb's copy has only in-frame clones and leaves some out. This sample includes around 100,000 clones with no singletons; its ten biggest clones take up around 20%. The sequenced sample was lesional skin. The receptor source for this set is a C3H/HeJ mouse with alopecia areata. The strain bears MHC haplotype H2-k.

This clone was observed a few times. Mouse germline and gene names are used. The CDR3 end falls 4 residues outside the read, so it is completed with the germline J gene. The gene calls are TRBV1 and TRBJ2-3; D possibly corresponds to TRBD1 (6 bases). V gave up 7 bases and J gave up 4 bases, with 15 bases separating them. Germline loops: CDR1 NSQYPW, CDR2 LRSPGD (reference sequence). The CDR3 runs 14 residues. The DNA read from the CDR3 is TGCACCTGCAAGATTACGGGACACACAGAA. This gives the protein CTCKITGHTE. The CDR3 reads in full as CTCKITGHTETLYF.

In this sample, this clone turned up a few times. The genes and germline here are from mouse. Read data end 4 residues before the CDR3 end; the end is taken from the germline J gene. The genes are TRBV13-1 and TRBJ2-7, with D perhaps matching TRBD1 (6 bases). Germline V CDR1 and CDR2: NSHNY, SYGAGN. The V end was cut by 0 bases, the J end by 1 base, with 8 bases between. The CDR3 is made up of 14 amino acids. The DNA read from the CDR3 is TGTGCCAGCAGTGATGAGACAGGATCCTAT. This gives the protein CASSDETGSY. The full CDR3 sequence reads CASSDETGSYEQYF.

In the case of this clone: Mouse names are used for the genes. The observed sequence ends 4 residues before the CDR3 terminus, with the missing tail filled in from the germline J gene. The gene calls are TRBV19 and TRBJ2-7; 14 nucleotides agree with TRBD2. The CDR3 runs to 14 residues. Germline V lookup: CDR1 FNHDT, CDR2 SITEND (reference sequence). CDR3 bases read: TGTGCCAGCACCGGGACTGGGGGGGCATAT. As protein: CASTGTGGAY. The full CDR3 protein is CASTGTGGAYEQYF.

This clone was seen a handful of times. Germline and genes: mouse. The CDR3 end is not reached by the read, which stops 4 residues before it; the germline J gene fills it in. This chain uses TRBV19 with TRBJ2-1; D unresolved. This CDR3 has 13 amino acids. Trimming took 4 bases from V and 3 from J, leaving 8 bases between them. From germline, CDR1 is FNHDT and CDR2 SITEND (reference sequence). The CDR3 region is CASSLTPYAEQFF. Partial CDR3 DNA: TGTGCCAGCAGTCTGACACCCTATGCT.

In its sample, this clone was seen a few times. Gene names and germline refer to mouse. The read halts 4 residues ahead of the CDR3 end, with the missing end drawn from the germline J gene. The V call is TRBV19, the J call TRBJ2-3; D is uncertain. CDR3 length: 14 residues. V lost 3 bases and J lost 1, with 9 bases in between. Looked up from germline, CDR1 is FNHDT and CDR2 is SITEND (reference sequence). The CDR3 bases that were read are TGTGCCAGCAGTACGGATCAGGGTGCAGAA. Translation: CASSTDQGAE. The CDR3 as a whole reads CASSTDQGAETLYF.

This clone was counted many times. Germline and genes: mouse. The missing CDR3 end, 4 residues past where the read stops, is filled in from the germline J gene. The chain carries TRBV13-3 and TRBJ2-1; unclear D gene. Germline V gene lookup returns CDR1 NNHDY and CDR2 SYVADS. The CDR3 loop spans 13 amino acids. Trimming stripped 5 bases from V and 4 bases from J, with 10 bases between. CDR3 sequence reads: CASRPTSYAEQFF. The CDR3 DNA, read in part, is TGTGCCAGCAGGCCTACTAGTTATGCT.

This clone came up a few times. TCRdb's protein does not match the DNA translation at residue 13; the protein provided is translated from the DNA. Gene names follow the mouse nomenclature. The CDR3 end is not reached by the read, which stops 3 residues before it; the germline J gene fills it in. The gene calls are TRBV13-1 and TRBJ1-3; 8 bases align to TRBD1. The CDR3 runs 16 residues. V was clipped by 1 base and J by 0 bases; unmatched bases: 3. Germline V CDR1 and CDR2: NSHNY, SYGAGN. The covered CDR3 bases are TGTGCCAGCAGTGATATGGACAGGGCTTCTGGAAATACG. Its translation is CASSDMDRASGNT. The complete CDR3 protein is CASSDMDRASGNTLYF.

This clone was recorded a few times. Gene names refer to mouse genes. The read is 4 residues too short to cover the CDR3 end, so that end is filled in from the germline J gene. The chain carries TRBV13-2 and TRBJ2-1; a possible D gene is TRBD2 (6 bases). The length of the CDR3 is 12 residues. V shed 7 bases and J shed 1 base, with 6 bases lying between them. Germline values: CDR1 NNHNN, CDR2 SYGAGS (reference sequence). The part of the CDR3 DNA that was read is TGTGCCAGCTGGGGGAACTATGCT. Amino acids: CASWGNYA. The complete CDR3 sequence is CASWGNYAEQFF.

This clone was counted a few times. There is a difference at residue 13 between the TCRdb protein and the DNA translation, so the protein given here was translated from the DNA. Gene names refer to mouse genes. The read is 3 residues too short to cover the CDR3 end, so that end is filled in from the germline J gene. The gene calls are TRBV13-1 and TRBJ1-6; TRBD1 is a possible D gene (6 bases). TRBJ1-6 is an ORF, and what it does is uncertain. Germline CDR1 reads NSHNY; CDR2 reads SYGAGN. The CDR3 sequence is 16 residues long. V was trimmed by 2 bases and J by 0 bases, leaving 9 bases between them. The DNA read from the CDR3 is TGTGCCAGCAGTGACGAGGGGGTTTCCTATAATTCGCCC. It yields the protein CASSDEGVSYNSP. The full CDR3 reads CASSDEGVSYNSPLYF.

This clone was picked up a small number of times. The germline and genes are mouse ones. The CDR3 end falls 4 residues outside the read, so it is completed with the germline J gene. The rearrangement uses TRBV13-2 and TRBJ2-2; TRBD2 aligns across 11 bases. Germline CDR1 NNHNN, CDR2 SYGAGS (reference sequence). J was trimmed by 4 bases and V by 1 base; bases with no gene match: 6. The CDR3 contains 17 residues. The covered CDR3 bases are TGTGCCAGCGGTGATTTAACTGGGGGGGCGCCCACCGGG. It encodes CASGDLTGGAPTG. The full CDR3 is CASGDLTGGAPTGQLYF.

This clone was detected many times. Gene names denote mouse genes. From the germline J gene comes the end of the CDR3, since the read stops 4 residues before it. V is TRBV13-3 and J is TRBJ2-3; 12 bases map to TRBD2. J gave up 0 bases and V 6 bases, and 2 bases lay outside the gene matches. Germline assignment: CDR1 NNHDY and CDR2 SYVADS. The CDR3 runs 15 residues. CDR3 DNA (partial): TGTGCCAGCAAGGGACTGGGGGGAAGTGCAGAA. This codes for CASKGLGGSAE. The entire CDR3 protein reads CASKGLGGSAETLYF.

This clone was recorded many times. Any gene name here is a mouse gene name. The DNA ends 4 residues before the CDR3 does, and the rest of the CDR3 is filled in from the germline J gene. This chain joins TRBV13-3 and TRBJ2-1, with 10 bases lining up with TRBD1. The germline CDR1 and CDR2 sequences are NNHDY and SYVADS. This CDR3 has 13 residues. Trimming removed 8 bases from V and 4 bases from J; junction bases left unmatched: 3. The part of the CDR3 DNA that was read is TGTGCCAGTCGGGACAGGGGATATGCT. It is translated as CASRDRGYA. The CDR3 as a whole reads CASRDRGYAEQFF.

This clone was observed many times. Gene names follow the mouse nomenclature. The read is 4 residues too short to cover the CDR3 end, so that end is filled in from the germline J gene. The chain employs TRBV13-3 and TRBJ2-1; 7 positions agree with TRBD1. Germline loops: CDR1 NNHDY, CDR2 SYVADS. V was clipped by 0 bases and J by 0 bases; unmatched bases: 3. This CDR3 is built from 16 residues. CDR3 region: CASSDGDSYNYAEQFF. The covered CDR3 bases are TGTGCCAGCAGTGATGGGGACAGCTATAACTATGCT.

The sample holds a few counts of this clone. Gene and germline names: mouse. The part of the CDR3 DNA that was read is TGTGCCAGCAGTGAACGGGACTGGGGGGGCGCGGAC. This sequence encodes CASSERDWGGAD. The entire CDR3 protein is CASSERDWGGADTQYF. The gene calls are TRBV13-3 and TRBJ2-5; 14 bases are shared with TRBD2. The read terminates 4 residues before the CDR3 end, so the remaining end is supplied by the germline J gene. In germline, CDR1 is NNHDY, CDR2 SYVADS. This CDR3 region has 16 residues. Full variable domain (missing parts from reference TRBV13-3 and TRBJ2-5): EAAVTQSPRSKVAVTGGKVTLSCHQTNNHDYMYWYRQDTGHGLRLIHYSYVADSTEKGDIPDGYKASRPSQENFSLILELASLSQTAVYFCASSERDWGGADTQYFGPGTRLLVL.

This clone has only a few counts. Gene names refer to mouse genes. CDR3 region: CTCSARLGGRQNTLYF. CDR3 DNA, as far as it was read: TGCACCTGCAGTGCCCGGCTGGGGGGTCGTCAAAAC. The V and J genes are TRBV1 and TRBJ2-4; the match to TRBD2 covers 8 bases. The CDR3 end is not reached by the read, which stops 4 residues before it; the germline J gene fills it in. Germline V gene lookup returns CDR1 NSQYPW and CDR2 LRSPGD (reference sequence). The CDR3 has 16 amino acids. With 3 bases clipped from V and 1 base from J, the junction kept 6 bases outside the gene matches.

This clone turned up a few times. The gene symbols are mouse symbols. The CDR3 end is not reached by the read, which stops 4 residues before it; the germline J gene fills it in. This chain joins TRBV13-1 and TRBJ1-1; 10 bases fit TRBD1. The CDR3 is 14 amino acids. The ends lost 4 bases at V and 3 bases at J; junction bases unmatched: 3. The germline V gene has CDR1 NSHNY and CDR2 SYGAGN. CDR3 residues: CASSPDRGHTEVFF. CDR3 bases read: TGTGCCAGCAGTCCAGACAGGGGGCACACA.